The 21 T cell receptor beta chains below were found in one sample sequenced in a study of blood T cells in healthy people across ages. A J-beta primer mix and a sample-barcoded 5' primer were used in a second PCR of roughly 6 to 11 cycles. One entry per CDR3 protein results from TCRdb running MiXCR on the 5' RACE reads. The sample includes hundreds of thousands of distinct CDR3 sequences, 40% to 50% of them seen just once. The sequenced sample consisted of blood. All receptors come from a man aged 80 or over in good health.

CDR3: CASSLTSETQYF. CDR3 sequence (DNA): TGTGCCAGCAGCTTGACCTCAGAGACCCAGTACTTC. This chain connects TRBV11-2 to TRBJ2-5; D is unclear. CDR1 and CDR2 from the germline V gene are SGHAT and FQNNGV. The CDR3 is 12 amino acids. V was trimmed by 3 bases and J by 4 bases, leaving 6 bases between them.

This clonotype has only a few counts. The chain's CDR3 is CSARDVRQGINEQFF. In nucleotides, the CDR3 is TGCAGTGCTAGAGATGTTCGACAGGGGATAAATGAGCAGTTCTTC. The chain uses TRBV20-1 and TRBJ2-1; 8 bases agree with TRBD1. V lost 0 bases and J lost 7; bases outside the gene matches: 8. Per germline, CDR1 DFQATT and CDR2 SNEGSKA (reference sequence). CDR3 length: 15 residues.

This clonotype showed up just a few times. The CDR3 nucleotides read TGTGCCAGCAGCCAAAGGGGGACCGGGACAGGGTACCAAGAGACCCAGTACTTC. Translating it yields CASSQRGTGTGYQETQYF. The chain carries TRBV3-1 and TRBJ2-5; 9 bases are a match to TRBD1. The CDR3 extends over 18 amino acids. The trim removed 2 bases at V and 0 bases at J, leaving 10 bases unmatched. Germline values: CDR1 LGHDT, CDR2 YNNKEL (reference sequence).

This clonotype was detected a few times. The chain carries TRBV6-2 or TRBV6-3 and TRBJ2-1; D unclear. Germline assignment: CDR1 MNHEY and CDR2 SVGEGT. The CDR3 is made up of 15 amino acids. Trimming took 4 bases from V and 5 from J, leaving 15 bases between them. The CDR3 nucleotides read TGTGCCAGCAGTTCCCAACGACGTAGTAACAATGAGCAGTTCTTC. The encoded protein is CASSSQRRSNNEQFF.

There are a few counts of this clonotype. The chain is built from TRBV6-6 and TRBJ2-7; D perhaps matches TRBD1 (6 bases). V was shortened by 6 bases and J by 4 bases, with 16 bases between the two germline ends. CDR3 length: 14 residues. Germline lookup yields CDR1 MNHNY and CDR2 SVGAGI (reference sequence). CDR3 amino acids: CASRPQGYGYEQYF. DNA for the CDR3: TGTGCCAGCAGGCCTCAGGGGTATGGTTACGAGCAGTACTTC.

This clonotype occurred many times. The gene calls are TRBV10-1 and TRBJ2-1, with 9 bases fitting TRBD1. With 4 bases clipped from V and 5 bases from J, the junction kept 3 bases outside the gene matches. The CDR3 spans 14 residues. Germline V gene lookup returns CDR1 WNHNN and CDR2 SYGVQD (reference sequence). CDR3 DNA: TGCGCCAGCAGTGGGGACAGGGCTAACAATGAGCAGTTCTTC. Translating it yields CASSGDRANNEQFF.

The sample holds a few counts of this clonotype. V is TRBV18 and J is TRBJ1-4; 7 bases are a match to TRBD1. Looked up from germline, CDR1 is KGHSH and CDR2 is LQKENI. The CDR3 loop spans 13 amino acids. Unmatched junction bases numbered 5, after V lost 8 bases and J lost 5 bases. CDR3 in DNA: TGTGCCAGCACCCTGGGACAGAATGAAAAACTGTTTTTT. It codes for CASTLGQNEKLFF.

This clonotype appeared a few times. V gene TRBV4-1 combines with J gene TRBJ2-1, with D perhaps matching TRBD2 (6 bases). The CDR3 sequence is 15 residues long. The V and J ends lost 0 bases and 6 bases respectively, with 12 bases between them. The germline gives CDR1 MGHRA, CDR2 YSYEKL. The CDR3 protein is CASSQERRETNEQFF. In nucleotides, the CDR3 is TGCGCCAGCAGCCAAGAACGACGGGAGACCAATGAGCAGTTCTTC.

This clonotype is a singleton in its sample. CDR3 residues: CASSQDRAGQPQHF. CDR3 sequence (DNA): TGTGCCAGCAGCCAGGACAGGGCGGGGCAGCCCCAGCATTTT. V and J are TRBV5-5 and TRBJ1-5; TRBD1 matches at 8 bases. Germline assignment: CDR1 SGHKS and CDR2 YYEKEE (reference sequence). The CDR3 runs 14 residues. The junction had 7 bases not matched to a gene; V was cut back by 4 bases and J by 7 bases. Full variable domain (remainder filled in from reference TRBV5-5 and TRBJ1-5): DAGVTQSPTHLIKTRGQQVTLRCSPISGHKSVSWYQQVLGQGPQFIFQYYEKEERGRGNFPDRFSARQFPNYSSELNVNALLLGDSALYLCASSQDRAGQPQHFGDGTRLSIL.

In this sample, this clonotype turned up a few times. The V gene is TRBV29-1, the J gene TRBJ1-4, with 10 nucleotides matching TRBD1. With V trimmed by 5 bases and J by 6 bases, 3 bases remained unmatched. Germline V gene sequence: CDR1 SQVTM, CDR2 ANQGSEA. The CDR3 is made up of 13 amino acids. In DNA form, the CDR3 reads TGCAGCGTTAGGACAGGGGGATATGAAAAACTGTTTTTT. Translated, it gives CSVRTGGYEKLFF.

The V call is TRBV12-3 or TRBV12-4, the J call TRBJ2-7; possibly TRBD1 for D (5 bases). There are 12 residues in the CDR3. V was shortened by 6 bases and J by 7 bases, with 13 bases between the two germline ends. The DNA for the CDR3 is TGTGCCAGCAGGCATAATCCAGGGGAGCAGTACTTC. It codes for CASRHNPGEQYF.

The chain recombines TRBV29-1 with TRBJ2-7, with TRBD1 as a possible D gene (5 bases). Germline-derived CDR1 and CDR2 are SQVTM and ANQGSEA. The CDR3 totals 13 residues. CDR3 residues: CGFQGRVYNEQYF. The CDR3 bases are TGCGGTTTCCAGGGTCGGGTCTACAATGAGCAGTACTTC.

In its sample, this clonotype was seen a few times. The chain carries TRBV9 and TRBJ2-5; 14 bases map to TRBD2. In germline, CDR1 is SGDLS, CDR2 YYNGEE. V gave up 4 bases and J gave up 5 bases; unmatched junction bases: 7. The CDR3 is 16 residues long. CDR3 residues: CASSTTSGGALETQYF. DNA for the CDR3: TGTGCCAGCAGCACGACTAGCGGGGGGGCCCTTGAGACCCAGTACTTC. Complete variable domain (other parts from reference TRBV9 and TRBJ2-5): DSGVTQTPKHLITATGQRVTLRCSPRSGDLSVYWYQQSLDQGLQFLIQYYNGEERAKGNILERFSAQQFPDLHSELNLSSLELGDSALYFCASSTTSGGALETQYFGPGTRLLVL.

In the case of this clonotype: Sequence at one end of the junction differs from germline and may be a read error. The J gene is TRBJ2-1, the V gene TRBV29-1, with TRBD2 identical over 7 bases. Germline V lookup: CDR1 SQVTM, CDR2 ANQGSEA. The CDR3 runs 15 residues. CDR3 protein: CSAIPGRAGNNEQFF. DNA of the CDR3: TGCAGCGCCATCCCTGGACGAGCGGGAAACAACGAGCAGTTCTTC.

The CDR3 DNA follows: TGTGCCAGCAGTGTAGCGAGGGGGGATTGTGAGCAGTTCTTC. It codes for CASSVARGDCEQFF. V usage is TRBV6-2 or TRBV6-3 and J usage is TRBJ2-1; D may correspond to TRBD1 or TRBD2 (6 bases each). Trimming left V 5 bases short and J 9 bases short, with 17 bases between. The CDR3 contains 14 residues. CDR1 and CDR2 from the germline V gene are MNHEY and SVGEGT.

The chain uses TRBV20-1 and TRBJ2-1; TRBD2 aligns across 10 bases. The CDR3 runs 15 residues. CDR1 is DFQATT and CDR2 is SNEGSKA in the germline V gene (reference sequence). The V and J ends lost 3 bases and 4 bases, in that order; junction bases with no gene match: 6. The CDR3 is CSASSLAGEYNEQFF. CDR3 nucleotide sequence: TGCAGTGCTAGTTCGCTAGCGGGAGAGTACAATGAGCAGTTCTTC.

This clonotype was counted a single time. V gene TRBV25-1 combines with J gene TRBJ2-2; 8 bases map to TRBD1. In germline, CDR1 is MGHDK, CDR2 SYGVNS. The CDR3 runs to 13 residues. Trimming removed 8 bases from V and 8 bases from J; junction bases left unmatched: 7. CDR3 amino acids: CASLGRGLGELFF. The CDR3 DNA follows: TGTGCCAGCCTAGGCAGGGGGCTTGGGGAGCTGTTTTTT.

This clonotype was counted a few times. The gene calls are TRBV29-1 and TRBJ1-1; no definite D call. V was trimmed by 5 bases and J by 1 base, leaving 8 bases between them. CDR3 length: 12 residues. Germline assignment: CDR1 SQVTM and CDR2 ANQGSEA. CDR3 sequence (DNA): TGCAGCGTTCACAGAGGGAACACTGAAGCTTTCTTT. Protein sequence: CSVHRGNTEAFF.

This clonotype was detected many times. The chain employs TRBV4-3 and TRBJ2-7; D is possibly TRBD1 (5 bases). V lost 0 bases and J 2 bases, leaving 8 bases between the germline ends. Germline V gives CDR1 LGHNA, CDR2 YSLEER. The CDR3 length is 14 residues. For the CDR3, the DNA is TGCGCCAGCAGCCAAGATTACAGGCCCTACGAGCAGTACTTC. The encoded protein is CASSQDYRPYEQYF.

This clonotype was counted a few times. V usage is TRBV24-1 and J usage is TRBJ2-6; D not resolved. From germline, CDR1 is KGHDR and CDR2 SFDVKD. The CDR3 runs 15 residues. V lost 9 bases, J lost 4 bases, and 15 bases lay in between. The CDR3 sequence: CATGTRGAGANVLTF. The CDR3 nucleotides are TGTGCCACCGGCACGAGAGGAGCCGGGGCCAACGTCCTGACTTTC.

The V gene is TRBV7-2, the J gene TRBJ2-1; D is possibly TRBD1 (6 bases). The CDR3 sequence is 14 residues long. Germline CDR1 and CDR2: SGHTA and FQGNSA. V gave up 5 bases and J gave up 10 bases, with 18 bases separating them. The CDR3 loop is CASSLNRVGYEQFF. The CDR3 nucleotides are TGTGCCAGCAGCCTGAACAGGGTTGGGTACGAGCAGTTCTTC. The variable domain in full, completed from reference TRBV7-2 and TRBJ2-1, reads GAGVSQSPSNKVTEKGKDVELRCDPISGHTALYWYRQSLGQGLEFLIYFQGNSAPDKSGLPSDRFSAERTGGSVSTLTIQRTQQEDSAVYLCASSLNRVGYEQFFGPGTRLTVL.